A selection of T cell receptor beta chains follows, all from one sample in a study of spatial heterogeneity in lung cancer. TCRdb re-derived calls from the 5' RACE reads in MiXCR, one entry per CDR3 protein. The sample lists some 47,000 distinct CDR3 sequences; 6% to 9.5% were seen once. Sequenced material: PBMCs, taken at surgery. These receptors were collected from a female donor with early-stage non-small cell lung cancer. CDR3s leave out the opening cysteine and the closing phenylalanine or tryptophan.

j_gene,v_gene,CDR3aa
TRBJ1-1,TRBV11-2,ASRTLWGGKENTEAF
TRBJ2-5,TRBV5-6,ASSPVGGNQETQY
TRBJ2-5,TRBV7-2,ASSQTHGETQY
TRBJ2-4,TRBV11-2,ASSLGGVNLLAKNIQY
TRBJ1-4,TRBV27,ASSLMGDEKLF
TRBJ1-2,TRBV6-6,ASRQGRSSDGYT
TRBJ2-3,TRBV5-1,ASSSLGQPTDTQY
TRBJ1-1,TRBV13,ASSFRQGRTEAF
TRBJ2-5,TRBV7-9,ASSSGTQETQY
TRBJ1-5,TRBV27,ASSFNTGTDQPQH
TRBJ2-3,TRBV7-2,ASRRRGFTDTQY
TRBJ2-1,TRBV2,ASRGLAGAYNEQF
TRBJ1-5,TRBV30,AWSAQGANQPQH
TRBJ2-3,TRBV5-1,ASSLVTGGGRDTQY
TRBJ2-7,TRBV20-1,SAGGTGGVGYEQY
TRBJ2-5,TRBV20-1,SAEDREVETQY
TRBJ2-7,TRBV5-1,ASSIGLAGNGYEQY
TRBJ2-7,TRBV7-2,ASSFLWASYEQY
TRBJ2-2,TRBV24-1,ATSDLGGELF
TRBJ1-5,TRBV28,ASSSIGQFQPQH